The 21 T cell receptor beta chains given below trace back to one sample, sequenced in a study of response to subunit inactivated influenza vaccine. One entry per CDR3 protein, called by TCRdb with MiXCR from the RT-PCR reads. The sample carries about 650,000 distinct CDR3 sequences, 12% to 15% recorded once. This sample comprised PBMCs from blood, obtained about 14 days before vaccination. The receptors shown here come from a man between 50 and 59 years old who received an inactivated influenza vaccine.

This clonotype was found a few times. The V gene is TRBV9, the J gene TRBJ2-7; 7 bases match TRBD1. The V gene's germline CDR1 is SGDLS and CDR2 YYNGEE. V was clipped by 4 bases and J by 2 bases; unmatched bases: 9. This CDR3 region has 15 residues. In nucleotides, the CDR3 is TGTGCCAGCAGCCGAACAGGACAGGTTCCCTACGAGCAGTACTTC. It translates to CASSRTGQVPYEQYF.

The chain recombines TRBV11-2 with TRBJ2-1, with D unresolved. Germline V gives CDR1 SGHAT, CDR2 FQNNGV. The CDR3 contains 18 residues. Trimming took off 5 bases at V and 6 bases at J, with 26 bases between the two ends. CDR3 amino acids: CASSPSGYGRLGFNEQFF. The CDR3 DNA follows: TGTGCCAGCAGCCCATCCGGATATGGGCGCCTAGGGTTCAATGAGCAGTTCTTC. The variable domain in full, with the rest retrieved from reference TRBV11-2 and TRBJ2-1, is EAGVAQSPRYKIIEKRQSVAFWCNPISGHATLYWYQQILGQGPKLLIQFQNNGVVDDSQLPKDRFSAERLKGVDSTLKIQPAKLEDSAVYLCASSPSGYGRLGFNEQFFGPGTRLTVL.

Only a few counts were recorded for this clonotype. V is TRBV7-9 and J is TRBJ2-4; D is perhaps TRBD1 or TRBD2 (5 bases each). Per the germline V gene, CDR1 is SEHNR and CDR2 is FQNEAQ (reference sequence). The V gene lost 5 bases and the J gene lost 8 bases, with 25 bases spanning the gap. The CDR3 extends over 17 amino acids. In DNA form, the CDR3 reads TGTGCCAGCAGCCCCGGCCGTAGCGCTGGGGCGGAGTACATTCAGTACTTC. It is translated as CASSPGRSAGAEYIQYF. Full variable domain (remainder filled in from reference TRBV7-9 and TRBJ2-4): DTGVSQNPRHKITKRGQNVTFRCDPISEHNRLYWYRQTLGQGPEFLTYFQNEAQLEKSRLLSDRFSAERPKGSFSTLEIQRTEQGDSAMYLCASSPGRSAGAEYIQYFGAGTRLSVL.

This clonotype turned up a few times. The chain links TRBV27 to TRBJ2-3; D is uncertain. The germline V gene has CDR1 MNHEY and CDR2 SMNVEV (reference sequence). This CDR3 contains 13 residues. The V and J ends lost 9 bases and 2 bases respectively, with 12 bases between them. The CDR3 DNA is TGTGCCAGTTCAAAGTTACTCACAGATACGCAGTATTTT. Translating gives CASSKLLTDTQYF.

V usage is TRBV2 and J usage is TRBJ1-5; D gene unclear. CDR3 length: 15 residues. The germline gives CDR1 SNHLY, CDR2 FYNNEI. V lost 4 bases to trimming and J lost 5 bases, with 15 bases between them. The CDR3 sequence: CASSARRDSYQPQHF. CDR3 DNA: TGTGCCAGCAGTGCCCGACGGGATTCTTATCAGCCCCAGCATTTT.

This clonotype was seen a handful of times. The rearrangement uses TRBV12-3 or TRBV12-4 and TRBJ1-2; 7 bases align to TRBD1. The CDR3 is 15 residues long. The ends lost 0 bases at V and 4 bases at J; junction bases unmatched: 5. The DNA of the CDR3 is TGTGCCAGCAGTTTAGCAGGGGGCCCCTTCTATGGCTACACCTTC. Translation gives CASSLAGGPFYGYTF.

The rearrangement uses TRBV6-6 and TRBJ1-1; no definite D call. V lost 2 bases, J lost 10 bases, and 11 bases lay in between. The CDR3 extends over 12 amino acids. Per germline, CDR1 MNHNY and CDR2 SVGAGI (reference sequence). The CDR3 is CASSYGGSGAFF. For the CDR3, the DNA is TGTGCCAGCAGTTACGGAGGGAGTGGAGCTTTCTTT.

This clonotype has just a few counts. The V gene is TRBV6-2 or TRBV6-3, the J gene TRBJ2-7; maybe TRBD2 (6 bases). V shed 7 bases and J shed 3 bases, with 13 bases lying between them. The CDR3 contains 13 residues. Germline lookup yields CDR1 MNHEY and CDR2 SVGEGT. CDR3 protein: CASTPSVNYEQYF. CDR3 DNA sequence: TGTGCCAGCACCCCTAGCGTGAACTACGAGCAGTACTTC.

This clonotype was seen a handful of times. The chain is built from TRBV5-1 and TRBJ2-6, with 10 bases fitting TRBD1. V shed 4 bases and J 4 bases; nucleotides not matched to a gene: 11. The germline gives CDR1 SGHRS, CDR2 YFSETQ. The CDR3 covers 18 residues. CDR3 nucleotide sequence: TGCGCCAGCAGCCCAGGGACAGGGGTCTACTCCGGGGCCAACGTCCTGACTTTC. It encodes CASSPGTGVYSGANVLTF.

This clonotype was counted ten times or more. The V gene is TRBV6-1, the J gene TRBJ2-1; 10 bases align to TRBD2. The CDR3 has 17 residues. V was clipped by 1 base and J by 8 bases; unmatched bases: 11. Germline CDR1 MNHNS, CDR2 SASEGT. CDR3 sequence reads: CASSEGISAGGPDEQFF. The DNA for the CDR3 is TGTGCCAGCAGTGAAGGGATTTCAGCGGGAGGGCCTGATGAGCAGTTCTTC.

This clonotype appeared many times. This chain links TRBV25-1 with TRBJ1-6, with D maybe TRBD1 (5 bases). The V gene lost 3 bases and the J gene lost 7 bases, with 10 bases spanning the gap. Germline loops: CDR1 MGHDK, CDR2 SYGVNS. This CDR3 comprises 14 residues. The CDR3 sequence: CASSDIPGNSPLHF. Here the CDR3 DNA reads TGTGCCAGCAGTGATATACCAGGGAATTCACCCCTCCACTTT.

In its sample, this clonotype was seen a few times. The gene calls are TRBV5-4 and TRBJ1-1; D perhaps matches TRBD1 (5 bases). Germline CDR1 and CDR2: SGHNT and YYREEE (reference sequence). V lost 4 bases, J lost 2 bases, and 12 bases lay in between. The CDR3 has 14 amino acids. CDR3 sequence (DNA): TGTGCCAGCAGCGCCCTACAGGTTAACACTGAAGCTTTCTTT. This codes for CASSALQVNTEAFF.

This clonotype was counted between two and nine times. V is TRBV28 and J is TRBJ2-2; D might be TRBD1 (6 bases). The CDR3 totals 16 residues. The V gene's germline CDR1 is MDHEN and CDR2 SYDVKM. The ends were cut back, 3 bases at V and 1 base at J, with 12 bases in the middle. The CDR3 reads CASSLRQVMNTGELFF. CDR3 bases: TGTGCCAGCAGTTTGAGACAGGTGATGAACACCGGGGAGCTGTTTTTT.

V and J are TRBV30 and TRBJ2-1, with D tentatively TRBD1 (6 bases). The CDR3 has 12 residues. The V end lost 3 bases, the J end lost 8 bases, and 11 bases lay between the germline ends. Germline V gene lookup returns CDR1 GTSNPN and CDR2 SVGIG (reference sequence). Here the CDR3 reads CAWSSTGYEQFF. The DNA for the CDR3 is TGTGCCTGGAGCTCTACAGGGTATGAGCAGTTCTTC.

There are a few counts of this clonotype. The V call is TRBV7-9, the J call TRBJ2-1; a possible D gene is TRBD1 (5 bases). Germline-derived CDR1 and CDR2 are SEHNR and FQNEAQ (reference sequence). The ends were cut back, 5 bases at V and 1 base at J, with 15 bases in the middle. The CDR3 sequence is 16 residues long. The CDR3 DNA reads as TGTGCCAGCAGCCCACCCGGCAGGGTTTCCTACAATGAGCAGTTCTTC. Encoded protein: CASSPPGRVSYNEQFF.

V and J are TRBV11-2 and TRBJ1-2; D is perhaps TRBD1 (5 bases). This CDR3 region has 14 residues. Germline assignment: CDR1 SGHAT and CDR2 FQNNGV. Trimming removed 1 base at V and 4 bases at J, with 10 bases between. The CDR3 sequence: CASSLVRGSYGYTF. The CDR3 region has the DNA TGTGCCAGCAGCTTAGTTCGGGGCAGCTATGGCTACACCTTC.

The genes are TRBV27 and TRBJ2-2; D not certain. V was trimmed by 6 bases and J by 5 bases, leaving 25 bases between them. Germline loops: CDR1 MNHEY, CDR2 SMNVEV (reference sequence). The CDR3 consists of 18 residues. CDR3 in DNA: TGTGCCAGCAGCTTCATAACGTTGGGGATCGGAGAGACCGGGGAGCTGTTTTTT. Its protein is CASSFITLGIGETGELFF.

This clonotype was found many times. V is TRBV29-1 and J is TRBJ1-1; the match to TRBD1 covers 7 bases. CDR1 and CDR2 (germline): SQVTM, ANQGSEA. This CDR3 comprises 14 residues. Unmatched junction bases numbered 8, after V lost 7 bases and J lost 0 bases. The CDR3 DNA reads as TGCAGCGCTCAAAACAGGGGTTTGAACACTGAAGCTTTCTTT. Residues: CSAQNRGLNTEAFF.

This clonotype came up a few times. The rearrangement uses TRBV24-1 and TRBJ1-2, with a possible D match to TRBD1 (6 bases). V lost 3 bases to trimming and J lost 8 bases, with 12 bases between them. Germline CDR1 and CDR2: KGHDR and SFDVKD. This CDR3 comprises 13 residues. The CDR3: CATSDRQGRGYTF. CDR3 in DNA: TGTGCCACCAGTGATCGGCAGGGGAGAGGCTACACCTTC.

This chain links TRBV6-2 or TRBV6-3 with TRBJ2-3; D assignment may be TRBD1 or TRBD2 (5 bases each). V was trimmed by 1 base and J by 2 bases, leaving 13 bases between them. Germline lookup yields CDR1 MNHEY and CDR2 SVGEGT. The CDR3 is made up of 16 amino acids. The CDR3 sequence is CASSYFVRDHTDTQYF. Written as DNA, the CDR3 is TGTGCCAGCAGTTACTTTGTCCGGGACCACACAGATACGCAGTATTTT.

CDR3: CASSLRLAFDTQYF. The CDR3 nucleotides read TGTGCCAGCAGCTTAAGACTAGCGTTTGATACGCAGTATTTT. The V gene is TRBV7-9, the J gene TRBJ2-3, with TRBD2 matching over 8 bases. V shed 2 bases and J 6 bases; nucleotides not matched to a gene: 4. This CDR3 region has 14 residues. CDR1 is SEHNR and CDR2 is FQNEAQ in the germline V gene (reference sequence).